The 6 T cell receptor beta chains in this list originate from one sample, sequenced in a study of blood T cells in healthy people across ages. Next came a second PCR, run for roughly 6 to 11 cycles, which used a sample-barcoded 5' primer along with a J-beta primer mix. Via MiXCR, TCRdb re-called the 5' RACE reads, giving one row per CDR3 protein. This sample has hundreds of thousands of distinct CDR3 sequences, with about 52% found just once. Sequenced sample: blood. The receptors derive from an older woman in good health.

This rearrangement joins TRBV25-1 to TRBJ2-6; TRBD1 matches at 8 bases. Losses at the gene ends were 3 bases for V and 5 bases for J; bases not matched to a gene: 3. CDR1 is MGHDK and CDR2 is SYGVNS in the germline V gene. This CDR3 is built from 15 residues. CDR3 nucleotide sequence: TGTGCCAGCAGTGAGGACAGGGATAGGGCCAACGTCCTGACTTTC. Translation: CASSEDRDRANVLTF.

This clonotype was picked up one time. The rearrangement uses TRBV20-1 and TRBJ1-2; a weak D match, TRBD1 (6 bases). The ends were cut back, 3 bases at V and 8 bases at J, with 16 bases in the middle. The CDR3 spans 13 residues. Germline CDR1 DFQATT, CDR2 SNEGSKA (reference sequence). The CDR3 DNA reads TGCAGTGCTAGCCACACCAAGGGGGAGGGCTACACCTTC. This sequence encodes CSASHTKGEGYTF.

The chain is built from TRBV24-1 and TRBJ2-5; possible D gene TRBD2, 6 bases. The germline V gene has CDR1 KGHDR and CDR2 SFDVKD. This CDR3 region has 15 residues. The V and J ends lost 3 bases and 5 bases respectively, with 15 bases between them. CDR3 DNA sequence: TGTGCCACCAGTGATGCGAGGGGAGGAGGTGAGACCCAGTACTTC. Protein product: CATSDARGGGETQYF.

A remark on this clonotype: The junction departs from germline at one end; a sequencing error may be responsible. The chain carries TRBV7-2 and TRBJ1-6, with 8 nucleotides matching TRBD1. This CDR3 spans 17 amino acids. CDR1 and CDR2 from the germline V gene are SGHTA and FQGNSA. In nucleotides, the CDR3 is TGTGCCAGCAGCTTAGAGGGGCAGACAGGGGCTAATTCACCCCCCCACTTT. This sequence encodes CASSLEGQTGANSPPHF.

This clonotype was counted many times. The chain has TRBV29-1 and TRBJ2-3; TRBD1 matches 7 bases. This CDR3 spans 12 amino acids. The junction had 7 bases not matched to a gene; V was cut back by 7 bases and J by 6 bases. CDR1 SQVTM and CDR2 ANQGSEA come from the germline V gene. Here the CDR3 DNA reads TGCAGCGAGCTTACAGGGGTGGATACGCAGTATTTT. It is translated as CSELTGVDTQYF.

With regard to this clonotype: The CDR3 does not end in the conserved phenylalanine or tryptophan, so this is likely a read error. The chain couples TRBV5-1 to TRBJ2-5; D gene unclear. The ends were cut back, 0 bases at V and 5 bases at J, with 11 bases in the middle. This CDR3 has 14 residues. Germline V gene data show CDR1 as SGHRS and CDR2 as YFSETQ. The CDR3 DNA reads TGCGCCAGCAGCTTGGACAGCCGTGGGGAGACCCAGTACTCC. It specifies CASSLDSRGETQYS.